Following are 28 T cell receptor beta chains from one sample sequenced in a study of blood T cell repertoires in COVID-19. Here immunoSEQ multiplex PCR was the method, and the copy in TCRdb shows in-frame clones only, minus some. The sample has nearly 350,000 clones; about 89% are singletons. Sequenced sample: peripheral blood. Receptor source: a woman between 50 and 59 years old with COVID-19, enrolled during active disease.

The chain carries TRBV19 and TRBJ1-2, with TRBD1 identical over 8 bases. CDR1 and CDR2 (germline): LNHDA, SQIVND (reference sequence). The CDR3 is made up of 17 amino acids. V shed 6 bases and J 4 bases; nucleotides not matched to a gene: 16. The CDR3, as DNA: TGTGCCAGTAGCACCGACAGGGGACAAAGGCCGAGCTATGGCTACACCTTC. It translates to CASSTDRGQRPSYGYTF.

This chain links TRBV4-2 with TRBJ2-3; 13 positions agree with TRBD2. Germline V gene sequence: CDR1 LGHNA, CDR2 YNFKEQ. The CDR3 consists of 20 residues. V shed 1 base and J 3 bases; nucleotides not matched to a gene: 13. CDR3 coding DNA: TGTGCCAGCAGCCAAGCCCCGGGGACTAGCGGGAAGGGTAAGACAGATACGCAGTATTTT. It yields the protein CASSQAPGTSGKGKTDTQYF.

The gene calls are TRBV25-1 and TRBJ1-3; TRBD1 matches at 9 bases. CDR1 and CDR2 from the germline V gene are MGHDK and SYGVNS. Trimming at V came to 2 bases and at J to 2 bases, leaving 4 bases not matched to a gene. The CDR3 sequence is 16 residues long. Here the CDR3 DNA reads TGTGCCAGCAGTGAAACCGGGACAGGGACTGGAAACACCATATATTTT. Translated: CASSETGTGTGNTIYF.

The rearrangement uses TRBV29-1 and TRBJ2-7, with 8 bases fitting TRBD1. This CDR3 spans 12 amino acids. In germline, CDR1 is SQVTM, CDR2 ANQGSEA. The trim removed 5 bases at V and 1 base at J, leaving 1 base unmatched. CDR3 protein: CSVWTGSYEQYF. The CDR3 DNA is TGCAGCGTTTGGACAGGGTCCTACGAGCAGTACTTC.

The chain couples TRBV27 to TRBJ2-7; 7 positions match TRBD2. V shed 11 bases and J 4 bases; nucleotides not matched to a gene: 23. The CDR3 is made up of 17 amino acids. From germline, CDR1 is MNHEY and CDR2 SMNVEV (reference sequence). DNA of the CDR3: TGTGCCGGTGGGCACCAGGGAAGGGAGCGGGAAAGGTACGAGCAGTACTTC. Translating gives CAGGHQGRERERYEQYF.

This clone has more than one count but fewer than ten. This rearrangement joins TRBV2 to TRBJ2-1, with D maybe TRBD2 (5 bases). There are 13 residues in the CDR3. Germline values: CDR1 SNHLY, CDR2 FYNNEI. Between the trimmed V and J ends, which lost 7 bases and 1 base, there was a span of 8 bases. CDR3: CASTRDSYNEQFF. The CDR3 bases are TGTGCCAGCACACGGGATTCCTACAATGAGCAGTTCTTC. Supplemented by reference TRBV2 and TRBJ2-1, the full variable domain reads EPEVTQTPSHQVTQMGQEVILRCVPISNHLYFYWYRQILGQKVEFLVSFYNNEISEKSEIFDDQFSVERPDGSNFTLKIRSTKLEDSAMYFCASTRDSYNEQFFGPGTRLTVL.

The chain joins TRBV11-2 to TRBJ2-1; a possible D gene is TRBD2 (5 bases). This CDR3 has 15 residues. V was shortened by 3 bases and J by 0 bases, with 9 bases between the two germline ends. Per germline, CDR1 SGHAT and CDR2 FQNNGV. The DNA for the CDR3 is TGTGCCAGCAGCTTTCGTGAGGGCTCCTACAATGAGCAGTTCTTC. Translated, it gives CASSFREGSYNEQFF.

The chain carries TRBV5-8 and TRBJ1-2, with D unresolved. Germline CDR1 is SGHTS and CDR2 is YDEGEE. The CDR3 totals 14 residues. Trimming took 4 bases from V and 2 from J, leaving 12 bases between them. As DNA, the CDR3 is TGTGCCAGCAGCCCCCGGGTCCAAAACTATGGCTACACCTTC. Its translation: CASSPRVQNYGYTF.

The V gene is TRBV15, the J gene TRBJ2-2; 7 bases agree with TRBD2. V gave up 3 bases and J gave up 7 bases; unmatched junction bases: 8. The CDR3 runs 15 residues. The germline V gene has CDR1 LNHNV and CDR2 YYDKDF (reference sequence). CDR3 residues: CATSSAIGTIGELFF. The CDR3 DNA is TGTGCCACCAGCAGTGCTATAGGGACTATCGGGGAGCTGTTTTTT.

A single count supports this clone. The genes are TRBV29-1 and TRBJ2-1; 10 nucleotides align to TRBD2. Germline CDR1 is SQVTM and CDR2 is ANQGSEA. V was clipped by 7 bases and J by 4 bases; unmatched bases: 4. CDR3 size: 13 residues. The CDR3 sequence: CSAGLAAYNEQFF. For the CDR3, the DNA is TGCAGCGCTGGACTAGCGGCATACAATGAGCAGTTCTTC.

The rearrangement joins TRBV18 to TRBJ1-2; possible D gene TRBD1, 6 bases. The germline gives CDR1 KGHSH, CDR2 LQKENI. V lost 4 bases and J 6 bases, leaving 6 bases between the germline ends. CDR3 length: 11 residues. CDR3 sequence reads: CASSRQDGYTF. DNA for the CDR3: TGTGCCAGCTCACGACAGGATGGCTACACCTTC.

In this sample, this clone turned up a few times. The CDR3 DNA follows: TGTGCCAGCAGCCCTTGGTATACAGGGGCGAGAGAGACCCAGTACTTC. It encodes CASSPWYTGARETQYF. The chain recombines TRBV14 with TRBJ2-5, with TRBD1 matching over 7 bases. Germline assignment: CDR1 SGHDN and CDR2 FVKESK. There are 16 residues in the CDR3. V shed 4 bases, J shed 4 bases, and the junction held 12 bases outside the gene matches.

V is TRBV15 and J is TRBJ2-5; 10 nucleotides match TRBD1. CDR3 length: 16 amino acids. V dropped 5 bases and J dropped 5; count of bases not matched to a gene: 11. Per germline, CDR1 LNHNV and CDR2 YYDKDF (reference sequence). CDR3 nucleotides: TGTGCCACCAGCGCCGGGACAGGGGCCTCCTGGGAGACCCAGTACTTC. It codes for CATSAGTGASWETQYF.

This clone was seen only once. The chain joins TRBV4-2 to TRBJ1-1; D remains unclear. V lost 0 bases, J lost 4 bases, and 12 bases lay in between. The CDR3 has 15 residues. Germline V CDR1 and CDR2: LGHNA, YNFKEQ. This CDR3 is CASSQDPGLVTEAFF. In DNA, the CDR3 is TGTGCCAGCAGCCAAGATCCGGGTTTGGTCACTGAAGCTTTCTTT.

The CDR3 DNA reads as TGTGCCAGCAGCACGCGCGGTCAAGAGACCCAGTACTTC. Protein: CASSTRGQETQYF. This chain uses TRBV7-9 with TRBJ2-5; D is unresolved. Trimming took off 5 bases at V and 2 bases at J, with 9 bases between the two ends. Germline CDR1 reads SEHNR; CDR2 reads FQNEAQ (reference sequence). CDR3 length: 13 residues.

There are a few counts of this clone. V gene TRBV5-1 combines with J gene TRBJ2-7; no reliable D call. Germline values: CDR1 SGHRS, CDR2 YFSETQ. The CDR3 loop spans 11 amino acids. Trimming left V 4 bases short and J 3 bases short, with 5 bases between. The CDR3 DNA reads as TGCGCCAGCAGCGAGTACTACGAGCAGTACTTC. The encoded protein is CASSEYYEQYF.

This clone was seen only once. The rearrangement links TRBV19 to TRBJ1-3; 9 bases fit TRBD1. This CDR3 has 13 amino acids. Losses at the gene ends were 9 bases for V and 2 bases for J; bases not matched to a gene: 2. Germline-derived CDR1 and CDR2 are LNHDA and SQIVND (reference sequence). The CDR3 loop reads CASGQGTGNTIYF. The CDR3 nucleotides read TGTGCCAGCGGACAGGGGACTGGAAACACCATATATTTT.

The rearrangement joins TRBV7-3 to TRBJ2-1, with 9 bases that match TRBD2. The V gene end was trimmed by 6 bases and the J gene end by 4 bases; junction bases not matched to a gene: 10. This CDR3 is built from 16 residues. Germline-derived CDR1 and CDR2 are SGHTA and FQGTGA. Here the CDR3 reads CASRPGAGGPYNEQFF. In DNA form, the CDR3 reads TGTGCCAGCAGACCTGGGGCGGGAGGGCCTTACAATGAGCAGTTCTTC.

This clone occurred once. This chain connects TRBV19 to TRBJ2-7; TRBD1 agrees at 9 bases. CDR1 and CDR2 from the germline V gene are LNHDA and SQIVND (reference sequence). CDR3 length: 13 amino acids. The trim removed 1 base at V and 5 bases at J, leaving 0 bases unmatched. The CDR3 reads CASSIGDRDEQYF. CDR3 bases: TGTGCCAGTAGTATAGGGGACAGGGACGAGCAGTACTTC.

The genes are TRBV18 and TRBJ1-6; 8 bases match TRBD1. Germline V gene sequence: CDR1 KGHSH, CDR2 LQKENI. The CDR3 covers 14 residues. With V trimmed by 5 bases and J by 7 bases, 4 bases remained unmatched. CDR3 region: CASSSDRVNSPLHF. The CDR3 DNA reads TGTGCCAGCTCATCGGACAGGGTAAATTCACCCCTCCACTTT.

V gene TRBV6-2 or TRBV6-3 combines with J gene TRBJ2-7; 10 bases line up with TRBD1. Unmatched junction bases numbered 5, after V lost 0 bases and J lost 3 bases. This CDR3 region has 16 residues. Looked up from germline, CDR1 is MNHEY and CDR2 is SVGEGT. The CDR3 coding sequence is TGTGCCAGCAGTTACTCGATTAGGACAGGGGGCTACGAGCAGTACTTC. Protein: CASSYSIRTGGYEQYF.

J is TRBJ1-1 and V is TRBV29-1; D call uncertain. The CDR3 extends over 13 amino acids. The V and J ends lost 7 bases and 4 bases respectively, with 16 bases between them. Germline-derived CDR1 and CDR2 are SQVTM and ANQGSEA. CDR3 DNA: TGCAGCGCTGCGGAGCGTCTGGGCACTGAAGCTTTCTTT. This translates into CSAAERLGTEAFF.

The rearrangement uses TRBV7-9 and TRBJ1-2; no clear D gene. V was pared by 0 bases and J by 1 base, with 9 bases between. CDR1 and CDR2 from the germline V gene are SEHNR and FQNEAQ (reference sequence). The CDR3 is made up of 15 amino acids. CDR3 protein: CASSLARGVNYGYTF. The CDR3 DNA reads TGTGCCAGCAGCTTAGCGCGGGGAGTTAACTATGGCTACACCTTC. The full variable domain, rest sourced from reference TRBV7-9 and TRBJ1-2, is DTGVSQNPRHKITKRGQNVTFRCDPISEHNRLYWYRQTLGQGPEFLTYFQNEAQLEKSRLLSDRFSAERPKGSFSTLEIQRTEQGDSAMYLCASSLARGVNYGYTFGSGTRLTVV.

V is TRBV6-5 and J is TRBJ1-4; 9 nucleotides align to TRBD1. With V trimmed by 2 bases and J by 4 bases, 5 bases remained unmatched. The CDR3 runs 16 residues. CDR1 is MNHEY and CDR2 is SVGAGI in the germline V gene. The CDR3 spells CASSYNRGLVNEKLFF. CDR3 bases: TGTGCCAGCAGTTACAACAGGGGGCTGGTTAATGAAAAACTGTTTTTT.

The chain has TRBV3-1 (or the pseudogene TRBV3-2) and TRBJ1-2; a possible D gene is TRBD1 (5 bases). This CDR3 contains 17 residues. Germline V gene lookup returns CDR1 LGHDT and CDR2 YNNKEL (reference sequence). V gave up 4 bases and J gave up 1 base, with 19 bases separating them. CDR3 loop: CASSPPLGREINYGYTF. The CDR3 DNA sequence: TGTGCCAGCAGCCCACCCCTCGGCAGGGAAATTAACTATGGCTACACCTTC.

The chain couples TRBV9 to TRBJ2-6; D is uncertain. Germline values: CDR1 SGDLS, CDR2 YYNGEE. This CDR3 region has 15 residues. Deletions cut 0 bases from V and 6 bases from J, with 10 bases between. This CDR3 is CASSVDPSTANVLTF. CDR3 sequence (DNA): TGTGCCAGCAGCGTAGACCCTTCTACGGCCAACGTCCTGACTTTC.

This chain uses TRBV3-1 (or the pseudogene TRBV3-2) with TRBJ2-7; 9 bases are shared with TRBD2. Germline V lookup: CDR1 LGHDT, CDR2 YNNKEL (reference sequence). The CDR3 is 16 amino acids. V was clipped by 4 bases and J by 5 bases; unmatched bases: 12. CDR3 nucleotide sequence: TGTGCCAGCAGCCCGTTAGGACTAGCGCGAAACCACGAGCAGTACTTC. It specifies CASSPLGLARNHEQYF.

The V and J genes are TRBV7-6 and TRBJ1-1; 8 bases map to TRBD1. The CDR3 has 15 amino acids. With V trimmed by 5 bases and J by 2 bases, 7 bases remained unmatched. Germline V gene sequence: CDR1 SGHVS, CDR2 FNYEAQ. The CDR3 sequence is CASSPPGQVNTEAFF. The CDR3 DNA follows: TGTGCCAGCAGCCCCCCGGGACAGGTAAACACTGAAGCTTTCTTT.